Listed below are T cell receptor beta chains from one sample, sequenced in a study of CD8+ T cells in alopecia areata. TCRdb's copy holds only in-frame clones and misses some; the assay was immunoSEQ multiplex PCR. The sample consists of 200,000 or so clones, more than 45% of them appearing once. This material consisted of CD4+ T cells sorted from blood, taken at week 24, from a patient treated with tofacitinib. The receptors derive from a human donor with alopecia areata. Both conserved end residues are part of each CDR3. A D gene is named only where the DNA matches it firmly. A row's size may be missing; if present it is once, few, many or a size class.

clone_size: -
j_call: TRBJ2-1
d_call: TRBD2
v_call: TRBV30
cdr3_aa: CAWSVWLAAESSYNEQFF
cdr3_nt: TGTGCCTGGAGTGTTTGGCTAGCGGCGGAAAGCTCCTACAATGAGCAGTTCTTC

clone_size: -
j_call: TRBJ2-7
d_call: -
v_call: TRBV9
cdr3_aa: CASSVDRGEQYF
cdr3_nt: TGTGCCAGCAGCGTAGATCGGGGCGAGCAGTACTTC

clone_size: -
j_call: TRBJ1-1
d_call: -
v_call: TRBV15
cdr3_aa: CATSRDVYQATEAFF
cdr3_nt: TGTGCCACCAGCAGAGATGTCTACCAAGCCACTGAAGCTTTCTTT

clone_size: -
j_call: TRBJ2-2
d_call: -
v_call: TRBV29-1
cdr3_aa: CSVGHANTGELFF
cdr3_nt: TGCAGCGTTGGACACGCGAACACCGGGGAGCTGTTTTTT

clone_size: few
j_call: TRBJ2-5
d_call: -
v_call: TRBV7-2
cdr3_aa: CASSLTENGEETQYF
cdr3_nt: TGTGCCAGCAGCCTCACCGAGAATGGAGAAGAGACCCAGTACTTC

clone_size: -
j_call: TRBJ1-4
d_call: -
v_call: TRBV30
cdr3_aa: CAWSVSYVEKLFF
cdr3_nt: TGTGCCTGGAGTGTATCGTATGTTGAAAAACTGTTTTTT

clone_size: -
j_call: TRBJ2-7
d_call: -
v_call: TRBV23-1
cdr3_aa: CASSQSIGRDRISYEQYF
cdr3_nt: TGCGCCAGCAGTCAATCGATCGGGAGGGACAGGATCTCCTACGAGCAGTACTTC

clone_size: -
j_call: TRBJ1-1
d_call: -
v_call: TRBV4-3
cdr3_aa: CASSQGTTTEAFF
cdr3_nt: TGCGCCAGCAGCCAAGGGACGACCACTGAAGCTTTCTTT

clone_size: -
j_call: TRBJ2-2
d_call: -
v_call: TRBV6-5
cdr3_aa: CASSVSGLGELFF
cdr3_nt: TGTGCCAGCAGTGTATCGGGATTAGGGGAGCTGTTTTTT

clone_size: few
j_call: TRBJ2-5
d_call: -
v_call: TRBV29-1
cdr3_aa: CSVEETDAHQETQYF
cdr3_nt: TGCAGCGTTGAAGAGACGGATGCCCACCAAGAGACCCAGTACTTC

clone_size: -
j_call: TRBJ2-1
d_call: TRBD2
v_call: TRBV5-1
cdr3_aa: CASTRGVGNEQFF
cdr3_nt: TGCGCCAGCACCCGGGGGGTAGGCAATGAGCAGTTCTTC

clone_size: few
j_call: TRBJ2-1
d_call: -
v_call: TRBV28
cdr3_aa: CAIHGGGDYNEQFF
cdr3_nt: TGTGCCATCCATGGCGGAGGAGACTACAATGAGCAGTTCTTC

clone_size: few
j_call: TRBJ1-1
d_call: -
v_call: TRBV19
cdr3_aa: CASADPYSENTEAFF
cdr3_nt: TGTGCCAGTGCAGACCCTTACTCGGAGAACACTGAAGCTTTCTTT

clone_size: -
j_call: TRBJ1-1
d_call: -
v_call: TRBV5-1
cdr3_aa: CASSLATGSNTEAFF
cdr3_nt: TGCGCCAGCAGCTTGGCCACAGGATCGAACACTGAAGCTTTCTTT

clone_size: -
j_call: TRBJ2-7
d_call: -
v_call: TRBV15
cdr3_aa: CATSRDSLGRAYEQYF
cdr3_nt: TGTGCCACCAGCAGAGACTCCTTGGGCAGGGCCTACGAGCAGTACTTC

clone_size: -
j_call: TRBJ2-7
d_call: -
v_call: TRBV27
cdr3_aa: CASSSASLAPYEQYF
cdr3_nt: TGTGCCAGCAGTTCCGCTAGCTTAGCCCCCTACGAGCAGTACTTC

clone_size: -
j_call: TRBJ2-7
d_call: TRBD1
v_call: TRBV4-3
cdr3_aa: CASSQGGQSNYEQYF
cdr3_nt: TGCGCCAGCAGCCAAGGGGGACAGTCGAACTACGAGCAGTACTTC

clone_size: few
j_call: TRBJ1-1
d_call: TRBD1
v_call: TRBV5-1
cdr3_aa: CASSPRQGNTEAFF
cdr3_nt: TGCGCCAGCAGCCCCAGACAGGGGAACACTGAAGCTTTCTTT

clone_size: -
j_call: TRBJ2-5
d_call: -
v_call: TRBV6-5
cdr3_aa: CASMGRETQYF
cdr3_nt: TGTGCCAGCATGGGCAGAGAGACCCAGTACTTC

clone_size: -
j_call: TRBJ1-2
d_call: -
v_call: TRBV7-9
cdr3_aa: CASSLSPPGNGYTF
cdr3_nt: TGTGCCAGCAGCTTATCACCCCCAGGGAATGGCTACACCTTC

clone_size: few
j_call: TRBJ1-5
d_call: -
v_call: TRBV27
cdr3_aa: CASSYSGRQPQHF
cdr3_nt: TGTGCCAGCAGTTATTCGGGACGTCAGCCCCAGCATTTT

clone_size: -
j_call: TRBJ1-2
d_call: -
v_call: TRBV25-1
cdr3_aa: CASSEGGWQGHGYTF
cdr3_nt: TGTGCCAGCAGTGAAGGAGGGTGGCAGGGTCATGGCTACACCTTC

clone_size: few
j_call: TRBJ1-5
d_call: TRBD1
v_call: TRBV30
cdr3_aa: CACQDDRASSANQPQHF
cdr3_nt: TGTGCCTGCCAGGACGACAGGGCCAGCTCGGCCAATCAGCCCCAGCATTTT

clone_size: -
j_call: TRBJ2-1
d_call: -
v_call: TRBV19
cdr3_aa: CASSLQGYEQFF
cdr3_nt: TGTGCCAGTAGTCTCCAGGGCTATGAGCAGTTCTTC

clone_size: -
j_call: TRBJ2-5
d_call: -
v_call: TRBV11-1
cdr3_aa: CASSLVGQETQYF
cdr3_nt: TGTGCCAGCAGCTTAGTCGGACAAGAGACCCAGTACTTC

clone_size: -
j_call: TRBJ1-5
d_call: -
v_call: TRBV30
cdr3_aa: CAWSVAGGGNQPQHF
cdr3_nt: TGTGCCTGGAGTGTGGCCGGAGGGGGCAATCAGCCCCAGCATTTT

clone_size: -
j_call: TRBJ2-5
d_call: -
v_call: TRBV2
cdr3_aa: CASSQQETQYF
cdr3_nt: TGTGCCAGCAGCCAGCAAGAGACCCAGTACTTC

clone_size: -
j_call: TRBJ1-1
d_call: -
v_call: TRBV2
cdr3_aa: CATERTDTEAFF
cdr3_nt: TGTGCCACCGAGAGGACAGACACTGAAGCTTTCTTT

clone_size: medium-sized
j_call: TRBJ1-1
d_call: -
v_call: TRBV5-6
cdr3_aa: CASSIGTDAEAFF
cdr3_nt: TGTGCCAGCAGCATCGGGACGGACGCCGAAGCTTTCTTT

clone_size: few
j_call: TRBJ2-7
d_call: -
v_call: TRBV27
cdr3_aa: CASTRRGYEQYF
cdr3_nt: TGTGCCAGCACTAGAAGGGGGTACGAGCAGTACTTC